This T cell receptor beta chain was recovered during a study of beta chain features in type 1 diabetes. Study-wide points: Across patients, naive, central memory and Treg TCRB repertoires exhibited apparently greater similarity than was observed across healthy donors.

Germline-derived CDR1 and CDR2 are SGHNT and YENEEA. Trimming cost V 2 bases and J 4 bases, with 7 bases left between them. The CDR3 has 13 residues. About this clone: What it binds is unknown.

Since all of the isolated RNA was reverse transcribed, expressed TCRB transcripts were what got sequenced. Produced via immunoSEQ multiplex PCR; TCRdb's table is partial and in-frame only. The sample shows hundreds of thousands of clones, approximately 10% of them seen only once. Sequencing was performed on naive CD4+ T cells from blood. The chain uses TRBV11-3 and TRBJ2-3, with D tentatively TRBD2 (5 bases). This sequence was found in a woman in her twenties or thirties in good health. This chain's CDR3 is CASSLSAADTQYF. For the CDR3, the DNA is TGTGCCAGCAGCTTATCAGCGGCAGATACGCAGTATTTT.